This note documents a single T cell receptor (beta chain) sequence. Antigen: not known. For TCRbeta, the library was prepared with unique molecular identifiers. From the PCR reads, TCRdb called clonotypes with MiXCR, one entry per CDR3 protein. The data hold roughly 180,000 distinct CDR3 sequences, with 8.5% to 14% observed a single time. This record comes from a study of T-cell reconstitution after alpha-beta-depleted transplantation in children. Study-wide results and limits: Several hundred expanded graft clones reportedly supplied alpha-beta T cells about two months after transplant.

Germline CDR1 is SGHRS and CDR2 is YFSETQ. The CDR3 totals 14 residues. V lost 3 bases and J 8 bases, leaving 17 bases between the germline ends. The chain links TRBV5-1 to TRBJ1-2, with D possibly matching TRBD1 (5 bases). Sequencing used PBMCs, obtained before TCRalphabeta/CD19-depleted stem cell transplant. This receptor was identified in a boy younger than 10 with acute myeloid leukemia, due to receive a stem cell transplant. In DNA, the CDR3 is TGCGCCAGCAGCTCGGAACAGGTGTTAGAAGGCTACACCTTC. Amino acids: CASSSEQVLEGYTF.